These 23 T cell receptor beta chains share one sample of origin, sequenced in a study of T cell repertoires in cytomegalovirus infection (dated by TCRdb to the late 2010s). The sequencing machine was an Illumina HiSeq 1500. TCRdb took the public reads, trimmed them with fastp at Q25, ran MiXCR for clone calling and kept in-frame beta chains. All rows with the same CDR3 protein become a single entry with the most common DNA and genes. Across this sample there are more than 250,000 distinct CDR3 sequences, with 20% to 25% seen only once. About an eighth of the sample belongs to the ten largest clones. The treatment or condition label, read with the paper, signifies: in vitro stimulation with specific CMV peptide epitopes to enrich CMV-specific T cells. What these receptors recognize is not known. The sequenced sample was cultured PBMCs, obtained from culture after CMV antigen stimulation. These receptors were obtained from a human donor in good health (CMV status not recorded). Some clones in this sample may be carry-over from other donors' samples.

V gene TRBV7-2 combines with J gene TRBJ2-1; TRBD2 matches at 9 bases. The ends lost 5 bases at V and 4 bases at J; junction bases unmatched: 6. The CDR3 spans 15 residues. Germline CDR1 SGHTA, CDR2 FQGNSA. The DNA of the CDR3 is TGTGCCAGCAGCCCACGGCGGGAGGGGTACAATGAGCAGTTCTTC. Amino acid sequence: CASSPRREGYNEQFF.

The CDR3 here is CASSAARGGKLFF. DNA for the CDR3: TGTGCCAGCAGCGCCGCCAGGGGTGGAAAACTGTTTTTT. The chain joins TRBV7-6 to TRBJ1-4, with D possibly being TRBD1 (6 bases). V lost 5 bases, J lost 10 bases, and 14 bases lay in between. The CDR3 runs to 13 residues. CDR1 and CDR2 from the germline V gene are SGHVS and FNYEAQ.

This clonotype was detected ten times or more. CDR3 sequence: CASSYPGMKHGYTF. DNA for the CDR3: TGTGCCAGCAGCTACCCCGGGATGAAGCACGGCTACACCTTC. This rearrangement joins TRBV7-2 to TRBJ1-2, with D hard to call. The V gene's germline CDR1 is SGHTA and CDR2 FQGNSA. Deletions cut 4 bases from V and 8 bases from J, with 17 bases between. This CDR3 has 14 amino acids.

At least ten counts were recorded for this clonotype. The chain is built from TRBV7-9 and TRBJ2-5; D remains unclear. Germline CDR1 is SEHNR and CDR2 is FQNEAQ (reference sequence). The CDR3 has 14 amino acids. V was pared by 3 bases and J by 5 bases, with 13 bases between. As DNA, the CDR3 is TGTGCCAGCAGCTTTGGCCTGGTAGGGGAGACCCAGTACTTC. Protein product: CASSFGLVGETQYF.

The chain joins TRBV20-1 to TRBJ2-1; 15 bases align to TRBD2. V lost 1 base, J lost 1 base, and 5 bases stayed unmatched. This CDR3 contains 18 residues. Germline CDR1 reads DFQATT; CDR2 reads SNEGSKA (reference sequence). CDR3 amino acids: CSARGGLAGGGSYNEQFF. CDR3 DNA sequence: TGCAGTGCTAGAGGTGGACTAGCGGGAGGGGGGTCCTACAATGAGCAGTTCTTC.

This rearrangement joins TRBV7-9 to TRBJ2-5, with D possibly being TRBD1 (6 bases). Trimming cost V 5 bases and J 4 bases, with 17 bases left between them. Germline V gene data show CDR1 as SEHNR and CDR2 as FQNEAQ (reference sequence). The CDR3 has 15 amino acids. DNA for the CDR3: TGTGCCAGCAGCCCCCCCTACGGCAGGGGAGAGACCCAGTACTTC. Translated, it gives CASSPPYGRGETQYF.

This sequence joins TRBV15 and TRBJ1-1; D possibly corresponds to TRBD1 (5 bases). CDR1 and CDR2 (germline): LNHNV, YYDKDF (reference sequence). The CDR3 contains 13 residues. V was trimmed by 4 bases and J by 6 bases, leaving 12 bases between them. CDR3 DNA: TGTGCCACCAGCACCGCAAGAGGGGCTGAAGCTTTCTTT. Its protein is CATSTARGAEAFF.

This clonotype has a count of ten or more. The chain couples TRBV7-2 to TRBJ2-1; 13 nucleotides agree with TRBD2. Per the germline V gene, CDR1 is SGHTA and CDR2 is FQGNSA. The V segment lost 1 base and the J segment 10 bases; nucleotides outside the gene matches: 7. The CDR3 sequence is 16 residues long. CDR3 in amino acids: CASSLEGTSGKREQFF. CDR3 sequence (DNA): TGTGCCAGCAGCTTAGAAGGGACTAGCGGGAAGAGGGAGCAGTTCTTC. Together with reference TRBV7-2 and TRBJ2-1, the CDR3 gives the full variable domain: GAGVSQSPSNKVTEKGKDVELRCDPISGHTALYWYRQSLGQGLEFLIYFQGNSAPDKSGLPSDRFSAERTGGSVSTLTIQRTQQEDSAVYLCASSLEGTSGKREQFFGPGTRLTVL.

This sequence joins TRBV29-1 and TRBJ2-7; 7 bases fit TRBD2. CDR1 and CDR2 from the germline V gene are SQVTM and ANQGSEA. With V trimmed by 6 bases and J by 1 base, 3 bases remained unmatched. The CDR3 runs to 12 residues. The CDR3 DNA sequence: TGCAGCGTCAGGACTAGTTCCTACGAGCAGTACTTC. This sequence encodes CSVRTSSYEQYF.

This clonotype was seen repeatedly, ten times or more. V is TRBV27 and J is TRBJ2-7, with D hard to call. V gave up 9 bases and J gave up 6 bases, with 18 bases separating them. CDR1 and CDR2 (germline): MNHEY, SMNVEV (reference sequence). CDR3 length: 13 residues. DNA for the CDR3: TGTGCCAGTTTTGGCCGGCTGGGGTTCGAGCAGTACTTC. Translating gives CASFGRLGFEQYF.

This clonotype was found a few times. The chain is built from TRBV12-3 or TRBV12-4 and TRBJ2-7, with 8 bases aligning to TRBD1. V shed 6 bases and J 6 bases; nucleotides not matched to a gene: 7. The CDR3 has 13 residues. CDR3 coding DNA: TGTGCCAGCAGCCAGGGGGCAGGAGTCGAGCAGTACGTC. Translating gives CASSQGAGVEQYV.

The chain is built from TRBV9 and TRBJ2-7; 15 bases align to TRBD2. The CDR3 runs to 17 residues. Per the germline V gene, CDR1 is SGDLS and CDR2 is YYNGEE. V dropped 3 bases and J dropped 3; count of bases not matched to a gene: 7. The CDR3 loop reads CASSEGLAGGPFYEQYF. As DNA, the CDR3 is TGTGCCAGCAGCGAAGGACTAGCGGGAGGGCCTTTCTACGAGCAGTACTTC.

Only one count was recorded for this clonotype. The chain joins TRBV20-1 to TRBJ2-3; maybe TRBD2 (5 bases). Trimming left V 1 base short and J 2 bases short, with 7 bases between. The CDR3 covers 13 residues. Germline assignment: CDR1 DFQATT and CDR2 SNEGSKA (reference sequence). CDR3 in amino acids: CSARGGHTDTQYF. In DNA form, the CDR3 reads TGCAGTGCTAGAGGCGGGCACACAGATACGCAGTATTTT.

This clonotype was seen a single time. V usage is TRBV9 and J usage is TRBJ1-2; D possibly corresponds to TRBD1 (5 bases). The V and J ends lost 0 bases and 7 bases respectively, with 10 bases between them. The germline gives CDR1 SGDLS, CDR2 YYNGEE. The CDR3 length is 13 residues. The CDR3 reads CASSVAGSFGYTF. CDR3 nucleotides: TGTGCCAGCAGCGTAGCAGGGTCGTTTGGCTACACCTTC.

This clonotype turned up a few times. V is TRBV14 and J is TRBJ2-2; possible D gene TRBD1, 6 bases. CDR3 size: 15 residues. V shed 6 bases and J shed 5 bases, with 16 bases lying between them. Germline-derived CDR1 and CDR2 are SGHDN and FVKESK. The CDR3 spells CASSTGTQLTGELFF. CDR3 nucleotide sequence: TGTGCCAGCAGTACAGGGACCCAACTTACCGGGGAGCTGTTTTTT. Full variable domain (outside the CDR3, taken from reference TRBV14 and TRBJ2-2): EAGVTQFPSHSVIEKGQTVTLRCDPISGHDNLYWYRRVMGKEIKFLLHFVKESKQDESGMPNNRFLAERTGGTYSTLKVQPAELEDSGVYFCASSTGTQLTGELFFGEGSRLTVL.

This clonotype was seen repeatedly, ten times or more. The chain links TRBV20-1 to TRBJ2-1, with 8 bases aligning to TRBD2. The CDR3 covers 18 residues. Per germline, CDR1 DFQATT and CDR2 SNEGSKA (reference sequence). V lost 2 bases, J lost 5 bases, and 17 bases stayed unmatched. The CDR3 nucleotides read TGCAGTGCTAGAACCCGGACTGGAGCTAGTAGCGGGAACAATGAGCAGTTCTTC. Translation gives CSARTRTGASSGNNEQFF.

This clonotype occurred many times. The CDR3 loop is CASSPQTSFFYNEQFF. The CDR3 DNA sequence: TGTGCCAGCAGCCCCCAAACTAGTTTTTTCTACAATGAGCAGTTCTTC. V usage is TRBV7-8 and J usage is TRBJ2-1, with D perhaps matching TRBD2 (5 bases). The CDR3 totals 16 residues. CDR1 is SGHVS, CDR2 FQNEAQ, per germline. Trimming removed 5 bases at V and 3 bases at J, with 17 bases between.

The V gene is TRBV5-1, the J gene TRBJ2-7; 7 bases match TRBD1. This CDR3 has 13 amino acids. The V and J ends lost 2 bases and 3 bases, in that order; junction bases with no gene match: 2. Looked up from germline, CDR1 is SGHRS and CDR2 is YFSETQ. CDR3 bases: TGCGCCAGCAGCTTCGGGGACAGCTACGAGCAGTACGTC. It specifies CASSFGDSYEQYV.

The V call is TRBV20-1, the J call TRBJ2-4; 7 bases agree with TRBD1. Germline V gene lookup returns CDR1 DFQATT and CDR2 SNEGSKA (reference sequence). The ends lost 6 bases at V and 8 bases at J; junction bases unmatched: 10. This CDR3 comprises 13 residues. The CDR3 coding sequence is TGCAGTGCACGGATAACAGGGGTGGACATTCAGTACTTC. Translating it yields CSARITGVDIQYF.

The chain joins TRBV4-1 to TRBJ1-3; no reliable D call. The CDR3 is 15 residues long. Trimming pared 0 bases from V and 1 base from J, leaving 7 bases between. The germline V gene has CDR1 MGHRA and CDR2 YSYEKL. The CDR3 nucleotides read TGCGCCAGCAGCCAAGAGCTGATTTCTGGAAACACCATATATTTT. Amino acid sequence: CASSQELISGNTIYF.

The chain combines TRBV11-3 with TRBJ2-1; D not certain. There are 16 residues in the CDR3. V was clipped by 6 bases and J by 2 bases, with 17 bases between them. The V gene's germline CDR1 is SGHNT and CDR2 YENEEA. The DNA for the CDR3 is TGTGCCAGCAGGCCATACTCCGGCGGAACCTACAATGAGCAGTTCTTC. It specifies CASRPYSGGTYNEQFF. Full variable domain (missing parts from reference TRBV11-3 and TRBJ2-1): EAGVVQSPRYKIIEKKQPVAFWCNPISGHNTLYWYLQNLGQGPELLIRYENEEAVDDSQLPKDRFSAERLKGVDSTLKIQPAELGDSAVYLCASRPYSGGTYNEQFFGPGTRLTVL.

This rearrangement joins TRBV11-2 to TRBJ1-1; tentatively, D is TRBD1 (6 bases). CDR3 length: 14 residues. Germline CDR1 and CDR2: SGHAT and FQNNGV. V dropped 2 bases and J dropped 4 bases, with 11 bases sitting between them. The DNA of the CDR3 is TGTGCCAGCAGCTTAAGGGAGGGGGGCACTGAAGCTTTCTTT. It translates to CASSLREGGTEAFF.

This clonotype was seen ten or more times. V and J are TRBV7-2 and TRBJ2-3, with a possible D match to TRBD2 (5 bases). From germline, CDR1 is SGHTA and CDR2 FQGNSA. The V and J ends lost 2 bases and 0 bases respectively, with 12 bases between them. CDR3 length: 16 residues. CDR3 in amino acids: CASSLKSGGSTDTQYF. Written as DNA, the CDR3 is TGTGCCAGCAGCTTAAAGAGCGGAGGAAGCACAGATACGCAGTATTTT.